Detailed here is one T cell receptor beta chain. These data originate in a study of blood T cell repertoires in COVID-19. The wider study: COVID-19 samples collected from the United States, Italy and Spain covered acute and convalescent phases.

The protocol was immunoSEQ multiplex PCR, while the TCRdb copy is restricted to in-frame clones and leaves out a portion. The sample includes under 200,000 clones, more than 85% of them seen just once. The receptor comes from a woman in her 50s who had recovered from COVID-19. Input material: PBMCs or T cells enriched from blood (not recorded which).

As DNA, the CDR3 is TGTGCCACCAGTAAGAAGACTAGCGGGGTTGAGCAGTTCTTC. This translates into CATSKKTSGVEQFF. This chain joins TRBV24-1 and TRBJ2-1; 11 bases are a match to TRBD2. With 6 bases clipped from V and 9 bases from J, the junction kept 6 bases outside the gene matches. The CDR3 is made up of 14 amino acids. Per the germline V gene, CDR1 is KGHDR and CDR2 is SFDVKD.